This is a list of T cell receptor beta chains from one sample in a study of CD4 T cells in relation to SARS-CoV-2 and coronaviruses. The antigens these receptors bind are not known. The method was immunoSEQ multiplex PCR; TCRdb's version includes in-frame clones alone and lacks a portion of them. This table holds some 19,000 clones, over 70% found once. The sample consisted of CD4+ T cells from PBMCs, cultured in vitro. The source is a human donor in good health. CDR3s include the opening cysteine and the closing phenylalanine or tryptophan. Fields, in order: J gene, D gene, V gene, clone size, CDR3 protein, CDR3 DNA. D genes are given only for firm matches. Not every row has a clone size; where given, it reads once, few, many or a size class.

>TRBJ1-2|NA|TRBV4-3|NA
CASSGTWPGGYTF
TGCGCCAGCAGCGGGACATGGCCAGGTGGCTACACCTTC
>TRBJ2-7|TRBD2|TRBV7-3|NA
CASSSTGTSGKEQYF
TGTGCCAGCAGCTCGACAGGGACTAGCGGGAAGGAGCAGTACTTC
>TRBJ2-3|NA|TRBV5-4|NA
CASSFGGLTDTQYF
TGTGCCAGCAGCTTCGGGGGTCTCACAGATACGCAGTATTTT
>TRBJ1-2|NA|TRBV12-3/TRBV12-4|NA
CASSRGGADGYTF
TGTGCCAGCAGTCGGGGGGGGGCGGATGGCTACACCTTC
>TRBJ2-5|TRBD2|TRBV4-3|NA
CASSQGAGGLQETQYF
TGCGCCAGCAGCCAAGGAGCGGGAGGGCTCCAAGAGACCCAGTACTTC
>TRBJ2-7|TRBD2|TRBV29-1|NA
CSVAGASGREYEQYF
TGCAGCGTTGCCGGGGCTAGCGGGAGGGAGTACGAGCAGTACTTC
>TRBJ1-1|TRBD1|TRBV11-2|few
CASSSSGGSYTEAFF
TGTGCCAGCAGCTCATCAGGGGGCTCTTACACTGAAGCTTTCTTT
>TRBJ2-3|NA|TRBV12-5|few
CASGLVPRGGIGGRSTDTQYF
TGTGCTAGTGGTTTGGTCCCAAGGGGGGGTATCGGGGGGCGAAGCACAGATACGCAGTATTTT
>TRBJ2-7|TRBD2|TRBV27|NA
CATGGAYEQYF
TGTGCCACTGGGGGGGCCTACGAGCAGTACTTC
>TRBJ2-7|TRBD1|TRBV19|few
CASSTTGGYEQYF
TGTGCCAGTAGTACTACAGGGGGCTACGAGCAGTACTTC
>TRBJ1-4|NA|TRBV6-6|NA
CASSLGGGWEKLFF
TGTGCCAGCAGTCTTGGGGGAGGGTGGGAAAAACTGTTTTTT
>TRBJ1-3|NA|TRBV7-9|NA
CASSSLSGSSGNTIYF
TGTGCCAGCAGCTCACTTTCCGGGAGCTCTGGAAACACCATATATTTT
>TRBJ1-2|NA|TRBV3-1/TRBV3-2|once
CASRMGGYGYTF
TGTGCCAGCAGAATGGGGGGTTATGGCTACACCTTC
>TRBJ1-6|NA|TRBV30|few
CAWGFTPDSPLHF
TGTGCCTGGGGTTTTACCCCGGATTCACCCCTCCACTTT
>TRBJ1-2|NA|TRBV7-2|NA
CASSSRVYGYTF
TGTGCCAGCAGCTCCAGGGTCTATGGCTACACCTTC
>TRBJ2-2|TRBD2|TRBV5-4|NA
CASSPRWVAGNTGELFF
TGTGCCAGCAGCCCCCGCTGGGTAGCGGGGAACACCGGGGAGCTGTTTTTT
>TRBJ2-1|NA|TRBV4-2|NA
CASSQDLSYEQFF
TGTGCCAGCAGCCAAGATCTTTCCTATGAGCAGTTCTTC
>TRBJ1-2|TRBD1|TRBV28|NA
CASSPGQGIDGYTF
TGTGCCAGCAGCCCCGGACAGGGGATAGATGGCTACACCTTC
>TRBJ1-6|NA|TRBV4-3|NA
CASSQDNDRRRSPLHF
TGCGCCAGCAGCCAAGATAATGACAGAAGGAGGTCACCCCTCCACTTT
>TRBJ2-5|NA|TRBV4-3|NA
CASSRLPGETQYF
TGCGCCAGCAGCCGCCTCCCCGGGGAGACCCAGTACTTC
>TRBJ1-2|NA|TRBV19|NA
CASERGFNYGYTF
TGTGCCAGCGAAAGGGGTTTTAACTATGGCTACACCTTC
>TRBJ2-6|NA|TRBV24-1|NA
CATSDGGGSGANVLTF
TGTGCCACCAGTGATGGGGGAGGTTCTGGGGCCAACGTCCTGACTTTC
>TRBJ2-5|TRBD2|TRBV5-6|NA
CASSSRGGETQYF
TGTGCCAGCAGCTCCCGGGGGGGGGAGACCCAGTACTTC
>TRBJ2-4|NA|TRBV5-6|NA
CASSLEGAVGKNIQYF
TGTGCCAGCAGCTTGGAAGGGGCTGTGGGCAAAAACATTCAGTACTTC
>TRBJ2-7|NA|TRBV12-3/TRBV12-4|NA
CASSFKGRHEQYF
TGTGCCAGCAGTTTCAAGGGTCGGCACGAGCAGTACTTC
>TRBJ2-7|NA|TRBV2|few
CASSWGDISYEQYF
TGTGCCAGCAGTTGGGGGGACATCTCCTACGAGCAGTACTTC
>TRBJ1-5|NA|TRBV6-1|NA
CASSVVREASNQPQHF
TGTGCCAGCAGTGTAGTAAGGGAGGCAAGCAATCAGCCCCAGCATTTT
>TRBJ1-1|TRBD1|TRBV15|NA
CATSSGQEGRRAFF
TGTGCCACCAGCAGTGGACAGGAGGGCCGGAGAGCTTTCTTT
>TRBJ1-2|TRBD1|TRBV15|NA
CATSRDLGQPANGYTF
TGTGCCACCAGCAGAGATCTGGGACAGCCGGCGAATGGCTACACCTTC
>TRBJ2-3|NA|TRBV6-4|NA
CASSELGRLTDTQYF
TGTGCCAGCAGTGAACTAGGGAGACTCACAGATACGCAGTATTTT
>TRBJ2-7|NA|TRBV4-1|NA
CASSQDPTAISSYEQYF
TGCGCCAGCAGCCAAGACCCCACCGCCATCTCGTCCTACGAGCAGTACTTC
>TRBJ2-5|TRBD2|TRBV4-1|NA
CASSQALAKRETQYF
TGCGCCAGCAGCCAAGCACTAGCGAAACGAGAGACCCAGTACTTC
>TRBJ2-5|NA|TRBV12-3/TRBV12-4|NA
CASKGWVEETQYF
TGTGCCAGCAAGGGATGGGTGGAAGAGACCCAGTACTTC
>TRBJ2-2|NA|TRBV11-3|NA
CASSPTGGTTGELFF
TGTGCCAGCAGCCCAACTGGGGGGACCACCGGGGAGCTGTTTTTT
>TRBJ1-5|NA|TRBV25-1|NA
CASQNSNQPQHF
TGTGCCAGTCAAAATAGCAATCAGCCCCAGCATTTT
>TRBJ2-3|TRBD2|TRBV3-1/TRBV3-2|NA
CASSQVGRSGGAEDTQYF
TGTGCCAGCAGCCAAGTGGGGAGGAGCGGGGGGGCAGAAGATACGCAGTATTTT
>TRBJ2-5|NA|TRBV9|NA
CASSSGPEETQYF
TGTGCCAGCAGCTCAGGACCTGAGGAGACCCAGTACTTC
>TRBJ2-1|TRBD2|TRBV7-6|once
CASSLGTSGSHNEQFF
TGTGCCAGCAGCTTAGGGACTAGCGGGAGTCATAATGAGCAGTTCTTC
>TRBJ2-1|NA|TRBV3-1/TRBV3-2|NA
CASSPERGSSYEQFF
TGTGCCAGCAGCCCCGAGAGGGGGTCGTCATATGAGCAGTTCTTC
>TRBJ2-1|NA|TRBV12-3/TRBV12-4|NA
CASSLGSEDEQFF
TGTGCCAGCAGTCTGGGCAGCGAGGATGAGCAGTTCTTC
>TRBJ1-2|TRBD1|TRBV3-1/TRBV3-2|NA
CASSHRGNYGYTF
TGTGCCAGCAGCCACAGGGGGAACTATGGCTACACCTTC
>TRBJ2-5|NA|TRBV25-1|NA
CASSEFGDLETQYF
TGTGCCAGCAGTGAATTTGGGGATTTGGAGACCCAGTACTTC
>TRBJ1-6|NA|TRBV6-6|NA
CAYAEGSSYNSPLHF
TGTGCCTACGCCGAGGGTAGCTCCTATAATTCACCCCTCCACTTT
>TRBJ2-6|TRBD1|TRBV7-2|NA
CASSRQGALNSGANVLTF
TGTGCCAGCAGTCGACAGGGGGCGCTTAATTCTGGGGCCAACGTCCTGACTTTC
>TRBJ2-1|TRBD2|TRBV19|NA
CASSIGLAGGGNEQFF
TGTGCCAGTAGTATTGGACTAGCGGGGGGAGGCAATGAGCAGTTCTTC
>TRBJ2-7|NA|TRBV12-3/TRBV12-4|once
CASSFGQIEQYF
TGTGCCAGCAGTTTCGGACAGATCGAGCAGTACTTC
>TRBJ1-4|TRBD1|TRBV7-9|NA
CASRGGRGGANEKLFF
TGTGCCAGCAGAGGTGGCAGGGGGGGAGCTAATGAAAAACTGTTTTTT
>TRBJ2-7|TRBD2|TRBV7-2|NA
CASNTGGDEQYF
TGTGCCAGCAACACCGGGGGGGACGAGCAGTACTTC
>TRBJ2-3|NA|TRBV10-1|few
CASSGAGEFPVDTQYF
TGCGCCAGCAGTGGGGCCGGGGAATTCCCCGTAGATACGCAGTATTTT
>TRBJ2-7|NA|TRBV5-6|NA
CASSLGVGAYEQYF
TGTGCCAGCAGCTTGGGGGTCGGGGCCTACGAGCAGTACTTC
>TRBJ1-3|NA|TRBV6-5|NA
CASSYRGPGNTIYF
TGTGCCAGCAGTTACCGTGGGCCTGGAAACACCATATATTTT